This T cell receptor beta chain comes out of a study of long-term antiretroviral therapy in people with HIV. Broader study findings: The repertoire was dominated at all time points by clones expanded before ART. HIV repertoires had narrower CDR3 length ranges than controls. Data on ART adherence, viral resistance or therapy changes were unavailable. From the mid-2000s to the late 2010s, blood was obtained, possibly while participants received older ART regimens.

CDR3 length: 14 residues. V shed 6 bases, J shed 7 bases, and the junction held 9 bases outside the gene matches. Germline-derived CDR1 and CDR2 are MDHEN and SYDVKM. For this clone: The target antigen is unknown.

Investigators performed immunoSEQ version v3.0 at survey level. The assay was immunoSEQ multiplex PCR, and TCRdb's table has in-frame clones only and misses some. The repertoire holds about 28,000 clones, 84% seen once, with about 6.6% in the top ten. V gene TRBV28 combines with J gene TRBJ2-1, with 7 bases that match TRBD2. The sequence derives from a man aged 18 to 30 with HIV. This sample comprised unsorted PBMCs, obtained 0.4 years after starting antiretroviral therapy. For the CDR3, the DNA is TGTGCCAGCAGCCTCGGACTAGAATTAAATGAGCAGTTCTTC. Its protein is CASSLGLELNEQFF.